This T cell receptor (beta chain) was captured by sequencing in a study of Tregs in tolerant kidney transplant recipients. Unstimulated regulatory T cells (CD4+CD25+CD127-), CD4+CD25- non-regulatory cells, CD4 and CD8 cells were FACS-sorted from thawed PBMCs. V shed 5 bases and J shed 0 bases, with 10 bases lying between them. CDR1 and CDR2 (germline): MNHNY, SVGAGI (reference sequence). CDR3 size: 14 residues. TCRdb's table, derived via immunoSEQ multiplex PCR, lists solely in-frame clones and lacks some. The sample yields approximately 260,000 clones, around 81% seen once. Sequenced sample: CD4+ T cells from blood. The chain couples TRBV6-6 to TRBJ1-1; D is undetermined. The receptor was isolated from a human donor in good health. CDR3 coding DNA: TGTGCCAGCAGTAAGGTGGTGTTGAACACTGAAGCTTTCTTT. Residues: CASSKVVLNTEAFF.